The 14 T cell receptor beta chains given below trace back to one sample, sequenced in a study of T-cell reconstitution after alpha-beta-depleted transplantation in children. Library preparation (for TCRbeta) was performed with unique molecular identifiers. From the PCR reads, TCRdb called clonotypes with MiXCR, one entry per CDR3 protein. This sample carries over 150,000 distinct CDR3 sequences, approximately 6.3% of them seen once, and the ten largest clones take just over 5.5%. The specimen was PBMCs, collected before TCRalphabeta/CD19-depleted stem cell transplant. These receptors were collected from a boy aged 2-15 years with acute lymphoblastic leukemia, due to receive a stem cell transplant.

This clonotype was counted ten times or more. V and J are TRBV29-1 and TRBJ2-1, with 14 bases identical to TRBD2. The CDR3 contains 20 residues. In germline, CDR1 is SQVTM, CDR2 ANQGSEA. V dropped 7 bases and J dropped 1; count of bases not matched to a gene: 18. CDR3 sequence reads: CSAGLQPGTSGSVSYNEQFF. The CDR3 coding sequence is TGCAGCGCTGGCCTCCAACCCGGGACTAGCGGGAGTGTGTCCTACAATGAGCAGTTCTTC.

This clonotype was seen at least ten times. This chain links TRBV20-1 with TRBJ2-5; D may be TRBD1 (5 bases). Germline V gene sequence: CDR1 DFQATT, CDR2 SNEGSKA (reference sequence). This CDR3 has 12 residues. Trimming took 3 bases from V and 2 from J, leaving 7 bases between them. The CDR3 protein is CSARTDQETQYF. The CDR3 nucleotides read TGCAGTGCTAGGACAGATCAAGAGACCCAGTACTTC.

Ten or more counts support this clonotype. The V gene is TRBV6-5, the J gene TRBJ1-4; maybe TRBD1 (6 bases). V was pared by 0 bases and J by 6 bases, with 14 bases between. From germline, CDR1 is MNHEY and CDR2 SVGAGI. The CDR3 is made up of 16 amino acids. Written as DNA, the CDR3 is TGTGCCAGCAGTTACTCAGGGGGAGAGGATTATGAAAAACTGTTTTTT. It codes for CASSYSGGEDYEKLFF.

This clonotype showed up many times. The chain employs TRBV5-6 and TRBJ2-1; TRBD2 is a possible D gene (6 bases). CDR3 length equals 15 residues. V was cut by 2 bases and J by 4 bases, with 13 bases left in between. Germline V gene sequence: CDR1 SGHDT, CDR2 YYEEEE. The CDR3 loop is CASSFNGRGYNEQFF. The CDR3 nucleotides read TGTGCCAGCAGCTTCAACGGGAGAGGGTACAATGAGCAGTTCTTC.

Here the CDR3 DNA reads TGTGCCAGCAGCGACGGACAGTACCGAGAGACCCAGTACTTC. This codes for CASSDGQYRETQYF. V gene TRBV9 combines with J gene TRBJ2-5, with D maybe TRBD1 (6 bases). The CDR3 loop spans 14 amino acids. Trimming cost V 3 bases and J 4 bases, with 13 bases left between them. Germline assignment: CDR1 SGDLS and CDR2 YYNGEE.

This clonotype showed up many times. V and J are TRBV28 and TRBJ1-2; D is undetermined. This CDR3 contains 11 residues. Germline lookup yields CDR1 MDHEN and CDR2 SYDVKM. The V end lost 5 bases, the J end lost 6 bases, and 7 bases lay between the germline ends. The CDR3 sequence is CASSTPHGYTF. DNA of the CDR3: TGTGCCAGCAGTACTCCCCATGGCTACACCTTC.

This clonotype was observed many times. V and J are TRBV5-6 and TRBJ2-4, with unresolved D. CDR1 and CDR2 from the germline V gene are SGHDT and YYEEEE. The CDR3 is made up of 12 amino acids. With 2 bases removed from V and 3 bases from J, the gap between germline ends came to 3 bases. The CDR3 coding sequence is TGTGCCAGCAGCTTAGGCAAAAACATTCAGTACTTC. Protein: CASSLGKNIQYF.

This clonotype occurred many times. CDR3 DNA sequence: TGTGCCAGCGCACAGGTGATGAACACTGAAGCTTTCTTT. Translated, it gives CASAQVMNTEAFF. This chain uses TRBV5-5 with TRBJ1-1, with D tentatively TRBD1 (5 bases). This CDR3 is 13 amino acids long. V was clipped by 7 bases and J by 0 bases, with 10 bases between them. Germline V gives CDR1 SGHKS, CDR2 YYEKEE (reference sequence).

This clonotype occurred many times. The V and J genes are TRBV18 and TRBJ2-1; perhaps TRBD2 as D (6 bases). The ends were cut back, 4 bases at V and 8 bases at J, with 18 bases in the middle. Germline values: CDR1 KGHSH, CDR2 LQKENI. This CDR3 spans 15 amino acids. This CDR3 reads CASSRSGREFDEQFF. DNA of the CDR3: TGTGCCAGCTCACGTTCAGGTCGGGAGTTCGATGAGCAGTTCTTC.

This clonotype was seen only a few times. This rearrangement joins TRBV7-3 to TRBJ2-1; D possibly uses TRBD1 or TRBD2 (5 bases each). The CDR3 sequence is 14 residues long. V lost 2 bases and J lost 8, with 13 bases in between. From germline, CDR1 is SGHTA and CDR2 FQGTGA. The CDR3 reads CASSLAGFSDEQFF. The DNA of the CDR3 is TGTGCCAGCAGCTTAGCAGGGTTTAGCGATGAGCAGTTCTTC.

This clonotype was seen at least ten times. V usage is TRBV4-2 and J usage is TRBJ2-7; 13 positions match TRBD2. Per germline, CDR1 LGHNA and CDR2 YNFKEQ. V shed 4 bases and J 2 bases; nucleotides not matched to a gene: 2. This CDR3 is built from 15 residues. The CDR3 sequence: CASSPGTSGAYEQYF. The CDR3 DNA reads as TGTGCCAGCAGCCCAGGGACTAGCGGGGCCTACGAGCAGTACTTC.

Details on this clonotype: This may arise from a read error, as a much more abundant clone is one base away. This chain connects TRBV14 to TRBJ2-4; TRBD1 matches at 8 bases. The CDR3 totals 18 residues. CDR1 and CDR2 from the germline V gene are SGHDN and FVKESK. The CDR3 nucleotides read TGTGCCAGCAGCCCAACTCCGGGACAGGAGGATTACAAATACATTCAGTACTTC. Translated: CASSPTPGQEDYKYIQYF.

This clonotype was recorded many times. This sequence joins TRBV28 and TRBJ2-3; TRBD1 matches at 8 bases. V trimming: 1 base; J trimming: 3 bases; junction bases outside the gene matches: 3. The CDR3 consists of 15 residues. CDR1 is MDHEN and CDR2 is SYDVKM in the germline V gene. The CDR3 protein is CASSLSRQGTDTQYF. The CDR3 region has the DNA TGTGCCAGCAGTTTATCCCGACAGGGGACAGATACGCAGTATTTT. Combining the CDR3 with reference TRBV28 and TRBJ2-3 gives the whole variable domain DVKVTQSSRYLVKRTGEKVFLECVQDMDHENMFWYRQDPGLGLRLIYFSYDVKMKEKGDIPEGYSVSREKKERFSLILESASTNQTSMYLCASSLSRQGTDTQYFGPGTRLTVL.

This clonotype was picked up a small number of times. V gene TRBV20-1 combines with J gene TRBJ2-3; 10 positions agree with TRBD2. This CDR3 has 15 residues. Germline V gene lookup returns CDR1 DFQATT and CDR2 SNEGSKA (reference sequence). The V gene end was trimmed by 1 base and the J gene end by 3 bases; junction bases not matched to a gene: 4. CDR3 in amino acids: CSARGLAGETDTQYF. The CDR3 nucleotides read TGCAGTGCTAGAGGACTAGCGGGTGAGACAGATACGCAGTATTTT.